These T cell receptor beta chains were read from a single sample in a study of T-cell memory formation after mild COVID-19. One entry per CDR3 protein results from TCRdb running MiXCR on the 5' RACE reads. In the table there are more than 400,000 distinct CDR3 sequences, roughly 20% of which are singletons. The specimen was PBMCs or a T cell subset sorted from them (not recorded which). These receptors all stem from an adult woman who had mild COVID-19 (a few samples of this study predate the infection). Cell type and time point are not known. CDR3s include the opening cysteine and the closing phenylalanine or tryptophan. Fields, in order: clone size, V gene, J gene, D gene, CDR3 DNA, CDR3 protein. D genes are given only for firm matches. Size is stated for part of the rows, as once, few or many counts, or as a class when the clone is expanded.

size: few; V: TRBV11-1; J: TRBJ2-5; D: -; DNA: TGTGCCAGCAGCTTAACCCGTCAGCCGGAGACCCAGTACTTC; CDR3: CASSLTRQPETQYF
size: few; V: TRBV9; J: TRBJ2-3; D: TRBD2; DNA: TGTGCCAGCAGCTGGACTAGCGGGGGGCCCACAGATACGCAGTATTTT; CDR3: CASSWTSGGPTDTQYF
size: -; V: TRBV6-5; J: TRBJ2-7; D: TRBD2; DNA: TGTGCCAGCAGCCTAGCGGGAGTGGAAGAGCAGTACTTC; CDR3: CASSLAGVEEQYF
size: many; V: TRBV24-1; J: TRBJ1-2; D: -; DNA: TGTGCCACCAGTTCGGGACCGAAAAACTATGGCTACACCTTC; CDR3: CATSSGPKNYGYTF
size: few; V: TRBV5-1; J: TRBJ2-7; D: -; DNA: TGCGCCAGCAGCTTAAAGACAGTCCCCTACGAGCAGTACTTC; CDR3: CASSLKTVPYEQYF
size: few; V: TRBV6-5; J: TRBJ2-7; D: -; DNA: TGTGCCAGCAGTTTAGGGGTGCTAAACGAGCAGTACTTC; CDR3: CASSLGVLNEQYF
size: -; V: TRBV14; J: TRBJ2-5; D: TRBD2; DNA: TGTGCCAGCAGCCAAGATTCTCTTAGCGGGAGAATGTTTCGAGAGACCCAGTACTTC; CDR3: CASSQDSLSGRMFRETQYF
size: few; V: TRBV9; J: TRBJ1-6; D: -; DNA: TGTGCCAGCAGCGTCGCCAGGGTTAATTCACCCCTCCACTTT; CDR3: CASSVARVNSPLHF
size: many; V: TRBV20-1; J: TRBJ1-2; D: -; DNA: TGCAGTGCTCACCCAGGGGACTATGGCTACACCTTC; CDR3: CSAHPGDYGYTF
size: many; V: TRBV7-9; J: TRBJ2-7; D: -; DNA: TGTGCCAGCAGCTTGCCGCCCCACTACGAGCAGTACTTC; CDR3: CASSLPPHYEQYF
size: many; V: TRBV20-1; J: TRBJ2-1; D: TRBD2; DNA: TGCAGTGCTAGAGATACCGCTAGCGGGGGGGCCGATTGGTATGAGCAGTTCTTC; CDR3: CSARDTASGGADWYEQFF
size: -; V: TRBV7-2; J: TRBJ1-1; D: -; DNA: TGTGCCAGCAGCCGCCAAAAGAGTGAAGCTTTCTTT; CDR3: CASSRQKSEAFF
size: -; V: TRBV18; J: TRBJ1-5; D: -; DNA: TGTGCCAGCTCAGACCAGAATAGCAATCAGCCCCAGCATTTT; CDR3: CASSDQNSNQPQHF
size: -; V: TRBV29-1; J: TRBJ1-1; D: -; DNA: TGCAGCGGAAACAGGGATATGAACACTGAAGCTTTCTTT; CDR3: CSGNRDMNTEAFF
size: -; V: TRBV4-1; J: TRBJ2-5; D: -; DNA: TGCGCCAGCAGCCAAGATGCACTTCAAAGAGAGACCCAGTACTTC; CDR3: CASSQDALQRETQYF
size: -; V: TRBV12-3/TRBV12-4; J: TRBJ2-1; D: -; DNA: TGTGCCAGCAGTTCACGGGAAGGGGCCTACAATGAGCAGTTCTTC; CDR3: CASSSREGAYNEQFF
size: -; V: TRBV5-1; J: TRBJ1-2; D: -; DNA: TGCGCCAGCAGCTTTCAGGGCGGTGACGGCTATGGCTACACCTTC; CDR3: CASSFQGGDGYGYTF
size: many; V: TRBV5-1; J: TRBJ2-3; D: TRBD2; DNA: TGCGCCAGCGTACTAGCGGGGGGAAGTACGCAGTATTTT; CDR3: CASVLAGGSTQYF
size: -; V: TRBV3-1; J: TRBJ2-3; D: TRBD2; DNA: TGTGCCAGCAGGCAACGAACGGGGGGACTATCCCCAGATACGCAGTATTTT; CDR3: CASRQRTGGLSPDTQYF
size: -; V: TRBV5-1; J: TRBJ1-1; D: TRBD1; DNA: TGCGCCAGCAGCCCGGGACTCAGACAGGGAAACACTGAAGCTTTCTTT; CDR3: CASSPGLRQGNTEAFF
size: -; V: TRBV4-1; J: TRBJ2-3; D: -; DNA: TGCGCCAGCAGCCAAGGGTTGACCAACACAGATACGCAGTATTTT; CDR3: CASSQGLTNTDTQYF
size: few; V: TRBV12-3/TRBV12-4; J: TRBJ1-2; D: TRBD1; DNA: TGTGCCAGCAGTTTGGGACAGGGGGCGGCGGGCTACACCTTC; CDR3: CASSLGQGAAGYTF
size: -; V: TRBV6-5; J: TRBJ2-7; D: -; DNA: TGTGCCAGCAGTTACACCTATTCCGTTTCCTACGAGCAGTACTTC; CDR3: CASSYTYSVSYEQYF
size: -; V: TRBV12-3/TRBV12-4; J: TRBJ2-1; D: TRBD2; DNA: TGTGCCAGCAGTTTCGGTGGGCTAGCGGGAGGAAGTAATGAGCAGTTCTTC; CDR3: CASSFGGLAGGSNEQFF
size: few; V: TRBV11-1; J: TRBJ1-2; D: -; DNA: TGTGCCAGCAGCTCTTCAAGTGCCTCTAACTATGGCTACACCTTC; CDR3: CASSSSSASNYGYTF
size: -; V: TRBV3-1; J: TRBJ2-1; D: -; DNA: TGTGCCAGCAGCCATCTAGGGTTTAAGGATGAGCAGTTCTTC; CDR3: CASSHLGFKDEQFF
size: -; V: TRBV3-1; J: TRBJ2-3; D: -; DNA: TGTGCCAGCAGCCAAGAGGGACCCAACACAGATACGCAGTATTTT; CDR3: CASSQEGPNTDTQYF
size: -; V: TRBV7-9; J: TRBJ1-1; D: -; DNA: TGTGCCAGCAGCTACCCCGGGAGTGGAGTTAGCACTGAAGCTTTCTTT; CDR3: CASSYPGSGVSTEAFF
size: few; V: TRBV5-1; J: TRBJ2-2; D: TRBD1; DNA: TGCGCCAGCAGCCGAGGACAGGCGAACACCGGGGAGCTGTTTTTT; CDR3: CASSRGQANTGELFF
size: -; V: TRBV7-8; J: TRBJ2-1; D: -; DNA: TGTGCCAGCAGCCCGTATGTGAGCAACAATGAGCAGTTCTTC; CDR3: CASSPYVSNNEQFF
size: -; V: TRBV9; J: TRBJ2-5; D: -; DNA: TGTGCCAGCAGCAGAGATGGAGGAGAGACCCAGTACTTC; CDR3: CASSRDGGETQYF
size: few; V: TRBV7-2; J: TRBJ2-3; D: TRBD2; DNA: TGTGCCAGCAGCTTATTGGCGGGAGGACTCACTACTAGCACAGATACGCAGTATTTT; CDR3: CASSLLAGGLTTSTDTQYF
size: -; V: TRBV7-3; J: TRBJ2-3; D: -; DNA: TGTGCCAGCAGCATGATGGACAGTTTCACAGATACGCAGTATTTT; CDR3: CASSMMDSFTDTQYF
size: few; V: TRBV12-3/TRBV12-4; J: TRBJ2-1; D: TRBD2; DNA: TGTGCCAGCAGTGGTAGCGGGAGGGTCTCCTACAATGAGCAGTTCTTC; CDR3: CASSGSGRVSYNEQFF
size: -; V: TRBV7-2; J: TRBJ2-5; D: TRBD1; DNA: TGTGCCAGCAGCTTAAGCCAGGGGGCGTCGGAGACCCAGTACTTC; CDR3: CASSLSQGASETQYF
size: -; V: TRBV5-1; J: TRBJ2-1; D: TRBD2; DNA: TGCGCCAGCACCGCCTCCGCGGGGGGGCCACTTAATGAGCAGTTCTTC; CDR3: CASTASAGGPLNEQFF
size: -; V: TRBV19; J: TRBJ1-2; D: -; DNA: TGTGCCAGTAGTCGGGTTCCACCCACGGCATATGGCTACACCTTC; CDR3: CASSRVPPTAYGYTF
size: few; V: TRBV6-5; J: TRBJ2-5; D: TRBD1; DNA: TGTGCCAGCAGTTACTCGAGGGGGCGGCTAGAGACCCAGTACTTC; CDR3: CASSYSRGRLETQYF
size: few; V: TRBV15; J: TRBJ1-4; D: -; DNA: TGTGCCACCAGCAGAGATCTAGGGATTGAAAAACTGTTTTTT; CDR3: CATSRDLGIEKLFF
size: few; V: TRBV14; J: TRBJ2-7; D: -; DNA: TGTGCCAGCAGCCAAATAAAGAACGGGTACTCCTACGAGCAGTACTTC; CDR3: CASSQIKNGYSYEQYF
size: -; V: TRBV7-9; J: TRBJ2-1; D: TRBD2; DNA: TGTGCCAGCAGCTTAATTGGCGGGAGGCCCTCTCGGGACAATGAGCAGTTCTTC; CDR3: CASSLIGGRPSRDNEQFF
size: few; V: TRBV7-9; J: TRBJ2-1; D: TRBD2; DNA: TGTGCCAGCAGCGCCACTAGCGGGAGACCAAATGAGCAGTTCTTC; CDR3: CASSATSGRPNEQFF
size: -; V: TRBV28; J: TRBJ2-3; D: TRBD2; DNA: TGTGCCAGCAGTTTCAGACTAGCCGAAACAGATACGCAGTATTTT; CDR3: CASSFRLAETDTQYF